This T cell receptor (beta chain) was recorded in a study of shared clonotypes between healthy human individuals. Overall study results and limits: Incomplete sequencing of sorted subsets was indicated by rarefaction despite large depth.

TCRdb keeps only in-frame clones here, not all; method: immunoSEQ multiplex PCR. The table has 110,000 or so clones, around 68% seen once; the top ten hold roughly a quarter. Deletions cut 0 bases from V and 4 bases from J, with 10 bases between. Germline V gene data show CDR1 as SGHTA and CDR2 as FQGNSA. This CDR3 has 15 amino acids. This clone came up a few times. The antigen is not known. The source material was memory CD8+ T cells sorted from blood. Subset in this sample: CD45RO+ cells pooled with CCR7-negative TemRA cells. This TCR derives from a woman aged 25 to 39 in good health. The chain has TRBV7-2 and TRBJ1-3; D may be TRBD1 (5 bases). CDR3 sequence reads: CASSLAEGRGNTIYF. In DNA form, the CDR3 reads TGTGCCAGCAGCTTAGCCGAGGGGCGCGGAAACACCATATATTTT.